This T cell receptor beta chain was identified during a study of blood T cell repertoires in COVID-19. Study as a whole: Both acute and convalescent COVID-19 samples were obtained from the United States, Italy and Spain. From T cells, B-cell-depleted T cells, or PBMCs came the material, which was cDNA or gDNA.

Germline CDR1 SGHRS, CDR2 YFSETQ. CDR3 length equals 16 residues. Trimming took 0 bases from V and 0 from J; bases not matched to a gene: 4. As originally analysed: Amplified reference gene primers provided the basis for estimating nucleated cell counts. Sequencing was performed with immunoSEQ multiplex PCR; in TCRdb, only in-frame clones are kept and a portion is missing. Clone size and V and J calls were adopted from that table, with D and trimming inferred from the DNA. The table shows roughly 140,000 clones, with approximately 80% occurring only once. The receptor was isolated from a woman between 50 and 59 years old with acute or convalescent COVID-19. This chain joins TRBV5-1 and TRBJ2-7, with 9 bases lining up with TRBD1. Input material: peripheral blood. The CDR3 reads CASSLGGQGTSYEQYF. DNA for the CDR3: TGCGCCAGCAGCTTGGGTGGACAGGGGACCTCCTACGAGCAGTACTTC.